The 5 T cell receptor beta chains reported below all come from one sample, sequenced in a study of T-cell memory formation after mild COVID-19 (dated by TCRdb to about 2021). Preparation of the library involved 5' RACE. Sequenced on an Illumina NovaSeq 6000. In TCRdb, the public reads were trimmed at Q25 with fastp and aligned with MiXCR, with productive beta chains retained. A single entry per CDR3 protein holds the most common genes and DNA from its merged rows. Present in this sample are 55,000 to 80,000 distinct CDR3 sequences, 9% to 9.5% of which were seen just once. Of the sample, about 1% is held by the ten largest clones. Specimen: PBMCs or a T cell subset sorted from them (not recorded which). The receptors were gathered from a man younger than 35 who had mild COVID-19 (a few samples of this study predate the infection). The sample titles of this study are shuffled in the database, so cell type and time point are left out; the donor was told from shared clones.

In its sample, this clonotype was seen many times. V gene TRBV6-5 combines with J gene TRBJ2-1, with D possibly matching TRBD1 (7 bases). Trimming pared 6 bases from V and 7 bases from J, leaving 19 bases between. CDR1 and CDR2 (germline): MNHEY, SVGAGI. CDR3 length equals 15 residues. In DNA, the CDR3 is TGTGCCAGCAGCGCCGCGGGGCCAGGGGGTAATGAGCAGTTCTTC. Amino acids: CASSAAGPGGNEQFF.

Many counts were recorded for this clonotype. This chain joins TRBV4-2 and TRBJ1-2; D is undetermined. This CDR3 comprises 18 residues. With 0 bases removed from V and 0 bases from J, the gap between germline ends came to 17 bases. Germline CDR1 and CDR2: LGHNA and YNFKEQ. CDR3 sequence (DNA): TGTGCCAGCAGCCAAGATCTGGTGGCTCTTAAAGCTAACTATGGCTACACCTTC. It specifies CASSQDLVALKANYGYTF.

This clonotype was seen repeatedly, ten times or more. The genes are TRBV15 and TRBJ2-3; tentatively, D is TRBD2 (5 bases). The germline V gene encodes CDR1 LNHNV and CDR2 YYDKDF (reference sequence). This CDR3 is built from 15 residues. Trimming stripped 0 bases from V and 13 bases from J, with 20 bases between. The CDR3 nucleotides read TGTGCCACCAGCAGAGATAAAATTATCGGGCACGGGGAGTATTTT. Amino acid sequence: CATSRDKIIGHGEYF.

J is TRBJ1-1 and V is TRBV7-9; D is unresolved. The germline V and J ends were trimmed by 1 base and 1 base, with 7 bases remaining between them. The CDR3 runs 14 residues. Germline V gives CDR1 SEHNR, CDR2 FQNEAQ (reference sequence). CDR3 DNA sequence: TGTGCCAGCAGCTTAGTGTCGGAGAACACTGAAGCTTTCTTT. Translated, it gives CASSLVSENTEAFF.

In this sample, this clonotype turned up a few times. This chain uses TRBV10-3 with TRBJ2-1; 11 positions match TRBD2. Per germline, CDR1 ENHRY and CDR2 SYGVKD. The CDR3 contains 19 residues. J gave up 2 bases and V 7 bases, and 16 bases lay outside the gene matches. The CDR3, as DNA: TGTGCCATCACCTCGTTGGTAGCGGGGGGGCAGAGCACCTACAATGAGCAGTTCTTC. It yields the protein CAITSLVAGGQSTYNEQFF.